The 11 T cell receptor beta chains below come from one sample, sequenced in a study of cytomegalovirus exposure and HLA in healthy donors. The study ran its PCR with 60 Vbeta and 13 Jbeta primers. The data were produced by immunoSEQ multiplex PCR, yet TCRdb's version contains in-frame clones alone and is incomplete. This sample has some 100,000 clones, with approximately 72% found just once. Sequences were obtained from PBMCs. The origin of the receptors is a male donor in good health and CMV-seropositive.

The V and J genes are TRBV30 and TRBJ1-6; the match to TRBD1 covers 7 bases. The length of the CDR3 is 13 residues. The V gene's germline CDR1 is GTSNPN and CDR2 SVGIG (reference sequence). V lost 5 bases and J lost 9; bases outside the gene matches: 7. In nucleotides, the CDR3 is TGTGCCTGGGAGGGACAGTACGCTTCACCCCTCCACTTT. It encodes CAWEGQYASPLHF.

The CDR3 nucleotides read TGCGCCAGCAGCCAAGGACAGGGAGGAGATACGCAGTATTTT. This sequence encodes CASSQGQGGDTQYF. The chain employs TRBV4-3 and TRBJ2-3, with D perhaps TRBD1 (7 bases). Deletions cut 1 base from V and 5 bases from J, with 10 bases between. CDR1 is LGHNA and CDR2 is YSLEER in the germline V gene. This CDR3 comprises 14 residues.

V is TRBV21-1 and J is TRBJ1-1; TRBD1 is the table's D call, not checked against the DNA. TRBV21-1 is a recognized pseudogene. This CDR3 spans 14 amino acids. In nucleotides, the CDR3 is TGTGCCTGCTGGGGCAGGGGGCAGGGTACTGAAGCTTTCTTT. Translating it yields CACWGRGQGTEAFF.

This chain joins TRBV6-1 and TRBJ2-1; 8 nucleotides line up with TRBD1. J was trimmed by 7 bases and V by 3 bases; bases with no gene match: 8. Germline lookup yields CDR1 MNHNS and CDR2 SASEGT. The CDR3 has 15 amino acids. Here the CDR3 DNA reads TGTGCCAGCAGTGAGAATACAGGGGGTGCGAATGAGCAGTTCTTC. Translated: CASSENTGGANEQFF.

The rearrangement joins TRBV30 to TRBJ1-5; D is undetermined. The CDR3 is 12 amino acids. CDR1 GTSNPN and CDR2 SVGIG come from the germline V gene (reference sequence). Between the trimmed V and J ends, which lost 4 bases and 7 bases, there was a span of 11 bases. CDR3 sequence (DNA): TGTGCCTGGACTACTGGTGAGCAGCCCCAGCATTTT. Translation: CAWTTGEQPQHF.

With respect to this clone: Since no conserved phenylalanine or tryptophan closes the CDR3, a read error is the likely cause. The limits of the CDR3 on the DNA are not certain, so only TCRdb's listed CDR3 is given. The gene calls are TRBV7-9 and TRBJ2-7; the table names TRBD1, a call not compared with the DNA. The CDR3 region is 8 residues in length, termini included. Germline V lookup: CDR1 SEHNR, CDR2 FQNEAQ (reference sequence). CDR3 residues: CASSPRSG.

The chain carries TRBV7-3 and TRBJ2-5, with a tentative D call TRBD2 (6 bases). The germline V and J ends were trimmed by 0 bases and 4 bases, with 6 bases remaining between them. The germline CDR1 and CDR2 sequences are SGHTA and FQGTGA. The length of the CDR3 is 13 residues. The CDR3 protein is CASSLTGGETQYF. The CDR3 DNA is TGTGCCAGCAGCTTAACCGGGGGAGAGACCCAGTACTTC.

This clone was counted once. The CDR3 loop is CASSSLTGYSNQPQHF. CDR3 sequence (DNA): TGTGCCAGCAGTTCCCTTACGGGATATAGCAATCAGCCCCAGCATTTT. The chain employs TRBV6-5 and TRBJ1-5; D unresolved. The CDR3 has 16 residues. Germline CDR1 and CDR2: MNHEY and SVGAGI. The V end lost 4 bases, the J end lost 0 bases, and 13 bases lay between the germline ends.

This chain connects TRBV12-5 to TRBJ1-2, with a possible D match to TRBD1 (5 bases). Per the germline V gene, CDR1 is LGHNT and CDR2 is FRNRAP. The CDR3 runs to 16 residues. Trimming stripped 6 bases from V and 4 bases from J, with 21 bases between. Here the CDR3 reads CASGSDSTLISYGYTF. CDR3 DNA: TGTGCTAGTGGAAGCGACAGTACTTTAATTAGCTATGGCTACACCTTC.

This chain links TRBV28 with TRBJ1-1, with a weak D call TRBD1 (5 bases). Trimming took 11 bases from V and 1 from J, leaving 14 bases between them. The CDR3 extends over 13 amino acids. Germline V gives CDR1 MDHEN, CDR2 SYDVKM. CDR3 amino acids: CAGHRSANTEAFF. CDR3 nucleotides: TGTGCCGGCCACAGGTCTGCGAACACTGAAGCTTTCTTT. Complete variable domain (other parts from reference TRBV28 and TRBJ1-1): DVKVTQSSRYLVKRTGEKVFLECVQDMDHENMFWYRQDPGLGLRLIYFSYDVKMKEKGDIPEGYSVSREKKERFSLILESASTNQTSMYLCAGHRSANTEAFFGQGTRLTVV.

The chain employs TRBV6-1 and TRBJ1-5; no reliable D call. Germline V gene lookup returns CDR1 MNHNS and CDR2 SASEGT. V lost 8 bases and J 6 bases, leaving 20 bases between the germline ends. This CDR3 region has 15 residues. CDR3 residues: CASARRPGDVQPQHF. The DNA for the CDR3 is TGTGCCAGCGCCCGGCGTCCAGGCGACGTTCAGCCCCAGCATTTT.